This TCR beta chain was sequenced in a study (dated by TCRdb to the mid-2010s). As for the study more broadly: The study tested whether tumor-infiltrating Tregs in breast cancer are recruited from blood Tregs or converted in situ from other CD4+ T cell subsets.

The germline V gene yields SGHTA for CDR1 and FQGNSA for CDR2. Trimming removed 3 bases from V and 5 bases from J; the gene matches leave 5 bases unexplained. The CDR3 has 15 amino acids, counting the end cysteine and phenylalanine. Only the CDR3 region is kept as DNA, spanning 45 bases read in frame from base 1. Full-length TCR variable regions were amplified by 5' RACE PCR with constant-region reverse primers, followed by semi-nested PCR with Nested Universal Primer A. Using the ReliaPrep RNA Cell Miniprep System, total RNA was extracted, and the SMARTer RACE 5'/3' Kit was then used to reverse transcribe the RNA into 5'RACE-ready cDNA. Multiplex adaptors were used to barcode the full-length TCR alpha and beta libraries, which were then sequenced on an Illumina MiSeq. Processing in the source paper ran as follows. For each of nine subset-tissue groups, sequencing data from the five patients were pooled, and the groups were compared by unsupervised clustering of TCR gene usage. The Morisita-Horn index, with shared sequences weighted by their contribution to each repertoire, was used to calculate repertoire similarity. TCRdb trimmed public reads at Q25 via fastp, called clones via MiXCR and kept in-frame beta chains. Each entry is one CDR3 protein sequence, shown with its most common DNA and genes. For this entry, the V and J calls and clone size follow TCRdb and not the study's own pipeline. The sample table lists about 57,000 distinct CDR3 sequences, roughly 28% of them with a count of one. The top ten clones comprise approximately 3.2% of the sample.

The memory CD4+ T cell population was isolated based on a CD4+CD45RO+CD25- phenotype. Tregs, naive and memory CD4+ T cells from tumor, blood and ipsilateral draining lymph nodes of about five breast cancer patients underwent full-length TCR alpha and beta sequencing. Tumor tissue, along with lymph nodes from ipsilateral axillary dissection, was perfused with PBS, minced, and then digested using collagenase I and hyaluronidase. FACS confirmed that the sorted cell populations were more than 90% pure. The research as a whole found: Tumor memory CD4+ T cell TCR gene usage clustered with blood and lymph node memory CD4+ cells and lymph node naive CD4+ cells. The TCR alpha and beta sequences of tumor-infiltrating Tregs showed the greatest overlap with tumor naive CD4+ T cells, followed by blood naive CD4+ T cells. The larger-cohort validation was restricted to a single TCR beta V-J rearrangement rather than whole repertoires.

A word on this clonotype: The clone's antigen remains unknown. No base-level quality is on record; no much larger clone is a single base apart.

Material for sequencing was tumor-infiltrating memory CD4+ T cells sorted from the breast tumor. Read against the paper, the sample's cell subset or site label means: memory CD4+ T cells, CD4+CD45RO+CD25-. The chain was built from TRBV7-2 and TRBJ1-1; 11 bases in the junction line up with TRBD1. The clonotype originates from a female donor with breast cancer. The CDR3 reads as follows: CASSLGTGGGTEAFF. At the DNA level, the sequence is TGTGCCAGCAGCTTGGGGACAGGGGGAGGGACTGAAGCTTTCTTT.